A selection of T cell receptor beta chains follows, all from one sample in a study of breast tumors, draining lymph nodes, adjacent tissues. Each CDR3 protein gets one entry after TCRdb re-called the multiplex PCR reads with MiXCR. The profile shows 45,000 to 60,000 distinct CDR3 sequences, 23% of them singletons. The specimen was breast tumor tissue. The receptors stem from a female donor with breast cancer. Some clones in this sample may be carry-over from other donors' samples. Both conserved end residues are trimmed from each CDR3. Fields, in order: J gene, V gene, D gene, CDR3 protein. The D gene is left open where the match is weak.

j_gene: TRBJ2-5; v_gene: TRBV19; d_gene: -; CDR3aa: ASSIGSPGETQY
j_gene: TRBJ2-7; v_gene: TRBV7-7; d_gene: -; CDR3aa: ASSALWGAEYEQY
j_gene: TRBJ2-3; v_gene: TRBV12-3/TRBV12-4; d_gene: -; CDR3aa: ASSLDRAGTDTQY
j_gene: TRBJ1-3; v_gene: TRBV11-2; d_gene: -; CDR3aa: ASSTMSVSGNTIY
j_gene: TRBJ1-2; v_gene: TRBV30; d_gene: -; CDR3aa: AWSVPSRTEPFYT
j_gene: TRBJ2-7; v_gene: TRBV20-1; d_gene: TRBD1; CDR3aa: SARALVGTGTYEQY
j_gene: TRBJ1-1; v_gene: TRBV29-1; d_gene: -; CDR3aa: SGGGGTEAF
j_gene: TRBJ1-2; v_gene: TRBV18; d_gene: -; CDR3aa: ASSSSHDGYT
j_gene: TRBJ1-2; v_gene: TRBV6-1; d_gene: -; CDR3aa: ASSEATGGGNGYT
j_gene: TRBJ2-7; v_gene: TRBV3-1; d_gene: TRBD2; CDR3aa: ASSYGGTYEQY
j_gene: TRBJ2-7; v_gene: TRBV4-2; d_gene: -; CDR3aa: ASSAGQNYEQY
j_gene: TRBJ2-7; v_gene: TRBV30; d_gene: TRBD2; CDR3aa: AQRLAGVYEQY
j_gene: TRBJ2-2; v_gene: TRBV27; d_gene: -; CDR3aa: ASSGAPGPSNTGELF
j_gene: TRBJ1-5; v_gene: TRBV30; d_gene: -; CDR3aa: AWSVPGGQQPQH
j_gene: TRBJ2-7; v_gene: TRBV7-6; d_gene: TRBD2; CDR3aa: ASRELAASYEQY
j_gene: TRBJ1-1; v_gene: TRBV9; d_gene: -; CDR3aa: ASSAGVHGTEAF
j_gene: TRBJ2-7; v_gene: TRBV14; d_gene: -; CDR3aa: ASSHPGTAFEQY
j_gene: TRBJ2-7; v_gene: TRBV20-1; d_gene: TRBD1; CDR3aa: SARYLGTGTYEQY
j_gene: TRBJ1-5; v_gene: TRBV20-1; d_gene: TRBD1; CDR3aa: SARGQGAAGNQPQH
j_gene: TRBJ2-7; v_gene: TRBV10-2; d_gene: -; CDR3aa: ASSGPRSMWEQY
j_gene: TRBJ2-7; v_gene: TRBV12-3/TRBV12-4; d_gene: TRBD1; CDR3aa: ASSNRDRLWEQY
j_gene: TRBJ1-5; v_gene: TRBV20-1; d_gene: -; CDR3aa: SAPAGGHNQPQH
j_gene: TRBJ1-2; v_gene: TRBV20-1; d_gene: -; CDR3aa: NATGRRRNYGYT
j_gene: TRBJ2-5; v_gene: TRBV29-1; d_gene: TRBD2; CDR3aa: SVEGGGGTQY
j_gene: TRBJ2-3; v_gene: TRBV29-1; d_gene: -; CDR3aa: SVVYGGADTQY
j_gene: TRBJ1-4; v_gene: TRBV28; d_gene: -; CDR3aa: ASSSIPPRVSNEKLF
j_gene: TRBJ2-2; v_gene: TRBV15; d_gene: -; CDR3aa: ATSRGLGGRLNTGELF
j_gene: TRBJ2-7; v_gene: TRBV11-2; d_gene: -; CDR3aa: ASSLGPGPIYEQY
j_gene: TRBJ2-1; v_gene: TRBV20-1; d_gene: -; CDR3aa: SARLGITGLQEQF
j_gene: TRBJ1-4; v_gene: TRBV5-1; d_gene: -; CDR3aa: ASSWEDFVGPNEKLF
j_gene: TRBJ2-2; v_gene: TRBV2; d_gene: TRBD2; CDR3aa: ASSGTSRNTGELF
j_gene: TRBJ1-5; v_gene: TRBV2; d_gene: -; CDR3aa: ASSATGHNSNQPQH
j_gene: TRBJ2-2; v_gene: TRBV6-6; d_gene: TRBD2; CDR3aa: ASSHPGLAGAADINTGELF